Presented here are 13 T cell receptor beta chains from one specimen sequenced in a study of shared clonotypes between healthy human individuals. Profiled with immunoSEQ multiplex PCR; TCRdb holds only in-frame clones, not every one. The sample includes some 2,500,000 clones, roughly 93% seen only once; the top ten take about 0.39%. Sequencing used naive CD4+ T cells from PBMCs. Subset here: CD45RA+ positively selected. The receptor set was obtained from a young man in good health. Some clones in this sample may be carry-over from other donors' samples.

Here the CDR3 DNA reads TGTGCCAGCAGCTTGCTAGGCTCCCGCTATGGCTACACCTTC. It yields the protein CASSLLGSRYGYTF. The genes are TRBV28 and TRBJ1-2; no clear D. There are 14 residues in the CDR3. CDR1 is MDHEN and CDR2 is SYDVKM in the germline V gene. Trimming shortened V by 6 bases and J by 4 bases, and 15 bases separated the two germline ends.

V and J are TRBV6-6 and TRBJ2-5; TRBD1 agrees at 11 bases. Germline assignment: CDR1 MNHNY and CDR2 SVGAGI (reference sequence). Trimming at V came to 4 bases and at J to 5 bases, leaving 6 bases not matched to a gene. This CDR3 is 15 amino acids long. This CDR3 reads CASSSRTGGRETQYF. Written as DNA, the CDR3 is TGTGCCAGCAGTTCGAGGACAGGGGGCCGGGAGACCCAGTACTTC.

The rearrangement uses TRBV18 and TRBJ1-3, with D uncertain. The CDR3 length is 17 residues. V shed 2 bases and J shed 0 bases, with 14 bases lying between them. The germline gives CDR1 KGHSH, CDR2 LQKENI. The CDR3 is CASSPEVVLSSGNTIYF. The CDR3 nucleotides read TGTGCCAGCTCACCAGAAGTTGTGTTGAGCTCTGGAAACACCATATATTTT. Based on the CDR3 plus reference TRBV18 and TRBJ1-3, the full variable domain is NAGVMQNPRHLVRRRGQEARLRCSPMKGHSHVYWYRQLPEEGLKFMVYLQKENIIDESGMPKERFSAEFPKEGPSILRIQQVVRGDSAAYFCASSPEVVLSSGNTIYFGEGSWLTVV.

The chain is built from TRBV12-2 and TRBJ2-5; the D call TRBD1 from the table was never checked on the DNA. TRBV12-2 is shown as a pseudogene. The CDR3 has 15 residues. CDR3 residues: CASLFASDRQETQYF. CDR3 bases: TGTGCAAGCTTGTTCGCCTCAGATCGCCAAGAGACCCAGTACTTC.

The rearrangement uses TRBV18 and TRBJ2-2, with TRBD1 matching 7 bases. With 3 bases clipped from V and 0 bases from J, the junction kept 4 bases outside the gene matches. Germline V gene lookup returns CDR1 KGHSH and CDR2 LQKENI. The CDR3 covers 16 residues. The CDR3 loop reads CASSPGTAANTGELFF. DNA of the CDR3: TGTGCCAGCTCACCTGGGACAGCTGCGAACACCGGGGAGCTGTTTTTT.

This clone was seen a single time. The CDR3 region is CASSLMGQGTDTQYF. The CDR3 DNA reads as TGTGCCAGCAGCTTGATGGGACAGGGGACAGATACGCAGTATTTT. This chain uses TRBV5-8 with TRBJ2-3, with TRBD1 matching over 10 bases. Germline CDR1 SGHTS, CDR2 YDEGEE. The V and J ends lost 1 base and 3 bases, in that order; junction bases with no gene match: 2. The CDR3 has 15 amino acids. Complete variable domain (other parts from reference TRBV5-8 and TRBJ2-3): EAGVTQSPTHLIKTRGQQATLRCSPISGHTSVYWYQQALGLGLQFLLWYDEGEERNRGNFPPRFSGRQFPNYSSELNVNALELEDSALYLCASSLMGQGTDTQYFGPGTRLTVL.

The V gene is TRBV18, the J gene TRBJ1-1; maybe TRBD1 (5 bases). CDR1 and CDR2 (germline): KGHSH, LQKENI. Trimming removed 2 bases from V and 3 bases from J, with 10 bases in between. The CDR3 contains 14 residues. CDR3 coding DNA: TGTGCCAGCTCACCAGCCCCGGGGCACACTGAAGCTTTCTTT. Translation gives CASSPAPGHTEAFF.

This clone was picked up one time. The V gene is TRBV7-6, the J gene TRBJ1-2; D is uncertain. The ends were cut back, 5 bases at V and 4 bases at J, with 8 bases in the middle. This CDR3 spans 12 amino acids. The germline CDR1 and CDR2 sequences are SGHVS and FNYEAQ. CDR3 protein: CASSLAGYGYTF. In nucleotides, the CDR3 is TGTGCCAGCAGCCTGGCAGGCTATGGCTACACCTTC.

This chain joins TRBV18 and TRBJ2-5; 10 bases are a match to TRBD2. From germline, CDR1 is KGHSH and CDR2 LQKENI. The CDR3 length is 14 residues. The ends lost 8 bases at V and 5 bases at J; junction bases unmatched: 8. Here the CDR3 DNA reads TGTGCCAGCCGGACTAGCGGTGGCTTGGAGACCCAGTACTTC. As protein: CASRTSGGLETQYF. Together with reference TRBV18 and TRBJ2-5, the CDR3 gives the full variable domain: NAGVMQNPRHLVRRRGQEARLRCSPMKGHSHVYWYRQLPEEGLKFMVYLQKENIIDESGMPKERFSAEFPKEGPSILRIQQVVRGDSAAYFCASRTSGGLETQYFGPGTRLLVL.

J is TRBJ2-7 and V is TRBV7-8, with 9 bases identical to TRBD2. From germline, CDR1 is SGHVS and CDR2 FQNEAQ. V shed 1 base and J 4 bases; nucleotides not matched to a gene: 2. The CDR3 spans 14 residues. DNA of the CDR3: TGTGCCAGCAGCTTAGTCAGCGGGAGGTACGAGCAGTACTTC. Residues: CASSLVSGRYEQYF.

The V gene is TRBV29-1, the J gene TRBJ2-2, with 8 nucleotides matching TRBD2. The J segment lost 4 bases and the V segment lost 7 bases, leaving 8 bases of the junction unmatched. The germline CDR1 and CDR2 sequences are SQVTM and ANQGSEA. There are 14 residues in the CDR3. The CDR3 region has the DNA TGCAGCGCTGCAGCGGGAGATGGCACCGGGGAGCTGTTTTTT. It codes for CSAAAGDGTGELFF.

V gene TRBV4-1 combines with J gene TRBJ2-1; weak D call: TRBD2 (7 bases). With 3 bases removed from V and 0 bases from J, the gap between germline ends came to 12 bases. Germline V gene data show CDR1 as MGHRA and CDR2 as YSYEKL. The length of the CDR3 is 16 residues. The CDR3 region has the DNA TGCGCCAGCAGCCAGAGGGGGGGTGACTCCTACAATGAGCAGTTCTTC. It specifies CASSQRGGDSYNEQFF.

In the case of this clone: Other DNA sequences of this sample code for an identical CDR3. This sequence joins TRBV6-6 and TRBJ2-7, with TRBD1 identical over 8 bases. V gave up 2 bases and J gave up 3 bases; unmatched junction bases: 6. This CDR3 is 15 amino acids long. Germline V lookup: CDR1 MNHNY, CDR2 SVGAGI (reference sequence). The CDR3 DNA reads TGTGCCAGCAGTTACCTCGGACAGGGTGGCTACGAGCAGTACTTC. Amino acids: CASSYLGQGGYEQYF.